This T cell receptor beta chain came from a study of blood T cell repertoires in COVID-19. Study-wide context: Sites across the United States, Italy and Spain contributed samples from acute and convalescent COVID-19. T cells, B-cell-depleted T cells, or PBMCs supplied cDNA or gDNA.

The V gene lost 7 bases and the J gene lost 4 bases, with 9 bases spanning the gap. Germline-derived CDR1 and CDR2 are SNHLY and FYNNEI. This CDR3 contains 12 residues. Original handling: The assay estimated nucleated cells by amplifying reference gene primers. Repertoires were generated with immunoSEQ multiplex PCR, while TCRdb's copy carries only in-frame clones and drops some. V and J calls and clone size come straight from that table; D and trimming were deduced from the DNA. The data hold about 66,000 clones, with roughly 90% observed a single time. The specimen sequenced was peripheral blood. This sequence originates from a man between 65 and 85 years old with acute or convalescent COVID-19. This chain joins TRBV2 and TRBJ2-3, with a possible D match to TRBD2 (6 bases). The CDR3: CASNRDSDTQYF. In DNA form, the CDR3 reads TGTGCCAGCAACCGGGACTCAGATACGCAGTATTTT. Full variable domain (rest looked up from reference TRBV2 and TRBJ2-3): EPEVTQTPSHQVTQMGQEVILRCVPISNHLYFYWYRQILGQKVEFLVSFYNNEISEKSEIFDDQFSVERPDGSNFTLKIRSTKLEDSAMYFCASNRDSDTQYFGPGTRLTVL.